These 22 T cell receptor beta chains came from one sample sequenced in a study of sequential checkpoint blockade in melanoma. Libraries were prepared by immunoSEQ multiplex PCR; TCRdb keeps only in-frame clonotypes and omits some of them. Here the sample spans about 7,100 clones, around 82% being singletons. Noted treatment: randomized to nivolumab then ipilimumab (arm A) or the reverse (arm B). Sequenced material: CD8+ T cells sorted from blood (inferred from file names), taken from a patient given nivolumab and ipilimumab in sequence. These receptor sequences come from a human donor with melanoma.

This clone has only a few counts. The chain couples TRBV4-2 to TRBJ2-7, with TRBD1 matching 7 bases. The CDR3 has 18 residues. From germline, CDR1 is LGHNA and CDR2 YNFKEQ. V shed 0 bases and J 0 bases; nucleotides not matched to a gene: 11. CDR3 residues: CASSQERSQGVYSYEQYF. The CDR3 nucleotides read TGTGCCAGCAGCCAAGAAAGGTCTCAGGGGGTATACTCCTACGAGCAGTACTTC.

The chain employs TRBV28 and TRBJ1-1; 8 bases are a match to TRBD1. Germline CDR1 and CDR2: MDHEN and SYDVKM. CDR3 length equals 17 residues. V lost 5 bases to trimming and J lost 2 bases; unmatched junction nucleotides: 13. This CDR3 reads CASSTKFRDRYNTEAFF. In DNA, the CDR3 is TGTGCCAGCAGTACCAAATTCCGGGACAGGTATAACACTGAAGCTTTCTTT.

This chain uses TRBV7-6 with TRBJ1-2, with TRBD1 identical over 9 bases. Trimming took 2 bases from V and 8 from J; bases not matched to a gene: 6. The CDR3 consists of 14 residues. CDR1 SGHVS and CDR2 FNYEAQ come from the germline V gene. The CDR3 here is CASSLQTGGGGYTF. In DNA form, the CDR3 reads TGTGCCAGCAGCTTACAAACAGGGGGCGGAGGCTACACCTTC.

This sequence joins TRBV18 and TRBJ1-1; 8 bases match TRBD1. In germline, CDR1 is KGHSH, CDR2 LQKENI. Germline trimming cut 6 bases from V and 2 bases from J; bases unmatched to any gene: 5. This CDR3 has 14 amino acids. CDR3 protein: CASSLTGDNTEAFF. The CDR3 nucleotides read TGTGCCAGCTCCCTGACAGGGGATAACACTGAAGCTTTCTTT.

The chain carries TRBV10-3 and TRBJ2-7; 8 positions match TRBD1. The germline CDR1 and CDR2 sequences are ENHRY and SYGVKD. The CDR3 length is 14 residues. V lost 3 bases, J lost 5 bases, and 6 bases stayed unmatched. Written as DNA, the CDR3 is TGTGCCATCAGTGAAGTGACAGGGGCCCACGAGCAGTACTTC. This encodes CAISEVTGAHEQYF.

This rearrangement joins TRBV9 to TRBJ2-1; D remains unclear. V lost 0 bases and J 8 bases, leaving 12 bases between the germline ends. CDR1 is SGDLS and CDR2 is YYNGEE in the germline V gene. There are 14 residues in the CDR3. The CDR3 spells CASSVEASHYEQFF. The CDR3 nucleotides read TGTGCCAGCAGCGTAGAGGCTAGTCATTATGAGCAGTTCTTC. The whole variable domain, filled in from reference TRBV9 and TRBJ2-1, reads DSGVTQTPKHLITATGQRVTLRCSPRSGDLSVYWYQQSLDQGLQFLIQYYNGEERAKGNILERFSAQQFPDLHSELNLSSLELGDSALYFCASSVEASHYEQFFGPGTRLTVL.

The V call is TRBV27, the J call TRBJ2-3; 11 nucleotides align to TRBD2. J lost 2 bases, V lost 5 bases, and 6 bases had no gene match. The germline V gene encodes CDR1 MNHEY and CDR2 SMNVEV (reference sequence). The CDR3 extends over 16 amino acids. DNA for the CDR3: TGTGCCAGCAGTCAACTAGCGGGAGAAGCCACAGATACGCAGTATTTT. Protein: CASSQLAGEATDTQYF.

V and J are TRBV6-1 and TRBJ2-7; 7 positions agree with TRBD2. V gave up 4 bases and J gave up 4 bases; unmatched junction bases: 7. The CDR3 has 14 amino acids. In germline, CDR1 is MNHNS, CDR2 SASEGT. The CDR3 spells CASSALSGEYEQYF. The CDR3, as DNA: TGTGCCAGCAGTGCCTTAAGCGGGGAGTACGAGCAGTACTTC.

The rearrangement links TRBV27 to TRBJ2-1; no firm D call. The CDR3 has 12 amino acids. Trimming removed 5 bases from V and 3 bases from J, with 5 bases in between. Looked up from germline, CDR1 is MNHEY and CDR2 is SMNVEV (reference sequence). The CDR3 nucleotides read TGTGCCAGCAGTCAGGACTACAATGAGCAGTTCTTC. It is translated as CASSQDYNEQFF.

The chain has TRBV7-8 and TRBJ2-1, with 14 bases matching TRBD2. Germline CDR1 and CDR2: SGHVS and FQNEAQ. V was pared by 2 bases and J by 0 bases, with 6 bases of the junction left unmatched. The CDR3 loop spans 19 amino acids. This CDR3 reads CASSLLGGLAGVSYNEQFF. Written as DNA, the CDR3 is TGTGCCAGCAGCTTACTTGGGGGACTAGCGGGGGTCTCCTACAATGAGCAGTTCTTC.

The rearrangement joins TRBV6-5 to TRBJ2-7; possibly TRBD1 for D (6 bases). Germline CDR1 MNHEY, CDR2 SVGAGI. Trimming took off 2 bases at V and 4 bases at J, with 12 bases between the two ends. This CDR3 has 14 amino acids. CDR3 amino acids: CASSYATGMYEQYF. Written as DNA, the CDR3 is TGTGCCAGCAGTTACGCAACAGGGATGTACGAGCAGTACTTC.

The gene calls are TRBV19 and TRBJ2-1; 8 nucleotides line up with TRBD2. The germline gives CDR1 LNHDA, CDR2 SQIVND (reference sequence). This CDR3 region has 14 residues. The ends lost 6 bases at V and 5 bases at J; junction bases unmatched: 6. The CDR3 region is CASRGLGTHNEQFF. CDR3 in DNA: TGTGCCAGTAGGGGACTAGGTACCCACAATGAGCAGTTCTTC.

V gene TRBV5-8 combines with J gene TRBJ1-5, with D tentatively TRBD1 (6 bases). V was shortened by 0 bases and J by 3 bases, with 10 bases between the two germline ends. Looked up from germline, CDR1 is SGHTS and CDR2 is YDEGEE. This CDR3 has 15 residues. This chain's CDR3 is CASSLARGYNQPQHF. The CDR3 bases are TGTGCCAGCAGCTTGGCCAGGGGCTACAATCAGCCCCAGCATTTT.

This clone was detected a few times. The genes are TRBV7-9 and TRBJ2-2, with TRBD2 matching 7 bases. The ends lost 8 bases at V and 4 bases at J; junction bases unmatched: 4. The length of the CDR3 is 13 residues. Germline CDR1 SEHNR, CDR2 FQNEAQ (reference sequence). The CDR3 DNA reads TGTGCCAGCTGGGGGACTATCACCGGGGAGCTGTTTTTT. Amino acids: CASWGTITGELFF. The full variable domain, with the rest looked up from reference TRBV7-9 and TRBJ2-2, is DTGVSQNPRHKITKRGQNVTFRCDPISEHNRLYWYRQTLGQGPEFLTYFQNEAQLEKSRLLSDRFSAERPKGSFSTLEIQRTEQGDSAMYLCASWGTITGELFFGEGSRLTVL.

This sequence joins TRBV7-9 and TRBJ1-4; a possible D gene is TRBD1 (5 bases). This CDR3 region has 14 residues. Germline V gene lookup returns CDR1 SEHNR and CDR2 FQNEAQ (reference sequence). Trimming stripped 1 base from V and 8 bases from J, with 11 bases between. CDR3 residues: CASSLVGPLEKLFF. CDR3 coding DNA: TGTGCCAGCAGCTTAGTGGGGCCCCTAGAAAAACTGTTTTTT.

The genes are TRBV27 and TRBJ1-5; tentative D call: TRBD1 (6 bases). CDR3 length equals 16 residues. The V end lost 6 bases, the J end lost 4 bases, and 19 bases lay between the germline ends. CDR1 and CDR2 (germline): MNHEY, SMNVEV (reference sequence). CDR3 sequence reads: CASRSQGAFSNQPQHF. CDR3 bases: TGTGCCAGCAGGTCACAGGGTGCCTTCTCGAATCAGCCCCAGCATTTT.

The genes are TRBV4-2 and TRBJ2-6; no reliable D call. CDR1 LGHNA and CDR2 YNFKEQ come from the germline V gene. V dropped 0 bases and J dropped 2 bases, with 8 bases sitting between them. The CDR3 spans 16 residues. CDR3 nucleotide sequence: TGTGCCAGCAGCCAAGACCCCCCCACTGGGGCCAACGTCCTGACTTTC. Translating gives CASSQDPPTGANVLTF.

This chain uses TRBV7-8 with TRBJ2-7; 9 nucleotides line up with TRBD2. Germline V gene lookup returns CDR1 SGHVS and CDR2 FQNEAQ. CDR3 size: 17 residues. V gave up 3 bases and J gave up 0 bases; unmatched junction bases: 9. CDR3 sequence: CASSLLAGGPLSYEQYF. The CDR3, as DNA: TGTGCCAGCAGCTTGTTGGCGGGAGGGCCCCTCTCCTACGAGCAGTACTTC.

The sample holds one count of this clone. V and J are TRBV19 and TRBJ2-7; TRBD2 aligns across 7 bases. Germline V gene data show CDR1 as LNHDA and CDR2 as SQIVND (reference sequence). V shed 4 bases, J shed 0 bases, and the junction held 3 bases outside the gene matches. The CDR3 runs 14 residues. In DNA, the CDR3 is TGTGCCAGTAGTAGCGGGGGAAGCTCCTACGAGCAGTACTTC. It yields the protein CASSSGGSSYEQYF.

The V gene is TRBV7-3, the J gene TRBJ2-7; tentatively, D is TRBD1 (6 bases). CDR3 length: 13 residues. Germline CDR1 SGHTA, CDR2 FQGTGA. V was cut by 5 bases and J by 3 bases, with 11 bases left in between. The CDR3 DNA follows: TGTGCCAGCAGCCACACAGGGTGCTACGAGCAGTACTTC. Residues: CASSHTGCYEQYF.

This chain connects TRBV9 to TRBJ2-1, with 7 bases that match TRBD1. Germline V gene lookup returns CDR1 SGDLS and CDR2 YYNGEE. Losses at the gene ends were 0 bases for V and 3 bases for J; bases not matched to a gene: 6. This CDR3 spans 16 amino acids. As DNA, the CDR3 is TGTGCCAGCAGCGTAGAGGGACAGAGGGGCTACAATGAGCAGTTCTTC. It is translated as CASSVEGQRGYNEQFF.

A remark on this clone: A junction end diverges from the germline sequence, so it may reflect a read error. The chain uses TRBV5-6 and TRBJ2-1, with TRBD2 identical over 9 bases. The CDR3 runs 11 residues. The V gene's germline CDR1 is SGHDT and CDR2 YYEEEE. The CDR3 DNA sequence: TGTGCCAGCAGCTTTGCGGGAGGGCCAATCTTC. This sequence encodes CASSFAGGPIF.